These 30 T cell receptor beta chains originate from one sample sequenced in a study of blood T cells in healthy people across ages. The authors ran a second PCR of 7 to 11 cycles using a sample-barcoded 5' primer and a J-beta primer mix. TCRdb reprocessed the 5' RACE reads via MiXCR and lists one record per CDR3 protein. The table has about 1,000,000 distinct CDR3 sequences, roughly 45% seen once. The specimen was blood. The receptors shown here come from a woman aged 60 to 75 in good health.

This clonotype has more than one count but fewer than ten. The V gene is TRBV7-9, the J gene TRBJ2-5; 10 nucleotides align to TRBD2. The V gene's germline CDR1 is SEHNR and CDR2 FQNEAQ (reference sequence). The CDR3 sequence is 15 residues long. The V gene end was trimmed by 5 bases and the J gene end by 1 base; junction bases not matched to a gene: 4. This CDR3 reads CASSERLAGQETQYF. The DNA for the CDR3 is TGTGCCAGCAGCGAAAGACTAGCGGGCCAAGAGACCCAGTACTTC.

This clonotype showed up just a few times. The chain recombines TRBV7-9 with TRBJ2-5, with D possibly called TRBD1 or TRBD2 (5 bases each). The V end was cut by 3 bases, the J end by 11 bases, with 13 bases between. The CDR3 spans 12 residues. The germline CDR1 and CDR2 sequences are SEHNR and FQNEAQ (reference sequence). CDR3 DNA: TGTGCCAGCAGCTTCGGGCTCAGGGAGCAGTACTTC. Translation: CASSFGLREQYF.

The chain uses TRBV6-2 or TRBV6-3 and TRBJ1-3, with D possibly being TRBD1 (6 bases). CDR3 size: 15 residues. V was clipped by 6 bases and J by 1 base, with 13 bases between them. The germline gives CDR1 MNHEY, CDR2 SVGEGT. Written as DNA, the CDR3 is TGTGCCAGCAGCCGGACAGCACCTTCTGGAAACACCATATATTTT. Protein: CASSRTAPSGNTIYF.

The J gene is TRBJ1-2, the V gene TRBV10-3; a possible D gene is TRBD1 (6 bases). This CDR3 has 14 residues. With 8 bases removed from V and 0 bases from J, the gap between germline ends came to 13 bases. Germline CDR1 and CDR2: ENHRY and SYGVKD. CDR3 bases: TGTGCCATCGGGAGGACAGTAACTAACTATGGCTACACCTTC. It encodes CAIGRTVTNYGYTF.

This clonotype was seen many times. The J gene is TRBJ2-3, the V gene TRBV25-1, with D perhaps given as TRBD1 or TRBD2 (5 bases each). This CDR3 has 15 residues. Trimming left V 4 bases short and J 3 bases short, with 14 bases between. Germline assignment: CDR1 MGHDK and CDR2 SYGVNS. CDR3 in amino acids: CASSADLEGTDTQYF. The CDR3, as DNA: TGTGCCAGCAGTGCCGACCTAGAGGGGACAGATACGCAGTATTTT.

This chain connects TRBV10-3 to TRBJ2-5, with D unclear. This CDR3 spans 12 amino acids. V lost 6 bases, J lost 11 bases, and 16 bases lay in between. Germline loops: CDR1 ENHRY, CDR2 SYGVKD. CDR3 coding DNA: TGTGCCATCAGGGAGAATAACAATGAGCAGTACTTC. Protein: CAIRENNNEQYF.

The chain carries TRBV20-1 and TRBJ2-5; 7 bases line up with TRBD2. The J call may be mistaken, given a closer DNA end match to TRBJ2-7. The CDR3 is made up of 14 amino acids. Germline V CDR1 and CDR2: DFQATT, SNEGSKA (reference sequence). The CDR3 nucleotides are TGCAGTGCTAGAAAGGGGACTATCTCCTACGAGCAGTACTTC. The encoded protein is CSARKGTISYEQYF.

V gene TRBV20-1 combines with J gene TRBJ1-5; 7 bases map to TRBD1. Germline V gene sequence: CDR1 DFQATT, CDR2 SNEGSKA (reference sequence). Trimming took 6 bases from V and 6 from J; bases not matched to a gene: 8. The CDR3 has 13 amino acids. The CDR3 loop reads CSASTGFSQPQHF. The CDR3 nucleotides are TGCAGTGCCTCGACAGGGTTCAGTCAGCCCCAGCATTTT.

CDR3 residues: CASNRLAGSTGELFF. The CDR3 DNA follows: TGTGCCAGCAACCGACTAGCGGGATCCACCGGGGAGCTGTTTTTT. V is TRBV12-3 or TRBV12-4 and J is TRBJ2-2, with 11 bases identical to TRBD2. This CDR3 is built from 15 residues. Trimming cost V 7 bases and J 4 bases; bases outside gene matches: 5.

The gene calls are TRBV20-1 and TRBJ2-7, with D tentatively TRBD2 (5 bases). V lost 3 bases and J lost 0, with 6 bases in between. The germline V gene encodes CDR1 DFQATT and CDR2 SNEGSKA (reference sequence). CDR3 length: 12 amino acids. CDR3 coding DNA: TGCAGTGCTAGGACTAACTCCTACGAGCAGTACTTC. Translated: CSARTNSYEQYF.

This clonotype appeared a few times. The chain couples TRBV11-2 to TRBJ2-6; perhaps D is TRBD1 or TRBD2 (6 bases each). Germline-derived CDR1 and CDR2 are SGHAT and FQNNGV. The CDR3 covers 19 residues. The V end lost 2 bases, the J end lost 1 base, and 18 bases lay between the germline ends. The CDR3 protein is CASSLNAGGRRSGANVLTF. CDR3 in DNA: TGTGCCAGCAGCTTAAATGCTGGGGGGCGTAGGTCTGGGGCCAACGTCCTGACTTTC.

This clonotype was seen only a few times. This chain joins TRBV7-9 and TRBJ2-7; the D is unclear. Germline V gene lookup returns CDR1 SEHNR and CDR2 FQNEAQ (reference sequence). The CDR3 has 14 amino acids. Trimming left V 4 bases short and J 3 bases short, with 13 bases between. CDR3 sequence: CASSSLGLNYEQYF. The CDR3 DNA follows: TGTGCCAGCAGCTCCTTGGGCCTGAACTACGAGCAGTACTTC.

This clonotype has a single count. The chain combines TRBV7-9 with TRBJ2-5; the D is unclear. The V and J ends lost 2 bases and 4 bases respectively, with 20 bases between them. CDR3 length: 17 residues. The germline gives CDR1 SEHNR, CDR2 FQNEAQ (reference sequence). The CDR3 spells CASSLFPLTGGGETQYF. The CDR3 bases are TGTGCCAGCAGCTTATTCCCCCTCACGGGTGGCGGAGAGACCCAGTACTTC.

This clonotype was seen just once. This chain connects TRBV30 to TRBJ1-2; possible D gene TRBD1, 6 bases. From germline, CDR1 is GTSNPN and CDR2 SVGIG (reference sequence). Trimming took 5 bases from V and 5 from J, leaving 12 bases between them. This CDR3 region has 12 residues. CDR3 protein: CAWGRGSYGYTF. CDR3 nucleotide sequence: TGTGCCTGGGGCAGGGGCAGTTATGGCTACACCTTC.

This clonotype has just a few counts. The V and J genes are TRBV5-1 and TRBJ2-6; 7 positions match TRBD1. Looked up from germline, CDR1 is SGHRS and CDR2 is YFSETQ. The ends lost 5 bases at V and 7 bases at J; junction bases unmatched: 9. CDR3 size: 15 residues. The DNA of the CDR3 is TGCGCCAGCAGGCCAGCCGACAGGGTCGCCAACGTCCTGACTTTC. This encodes CASRPADRVANVLTF.

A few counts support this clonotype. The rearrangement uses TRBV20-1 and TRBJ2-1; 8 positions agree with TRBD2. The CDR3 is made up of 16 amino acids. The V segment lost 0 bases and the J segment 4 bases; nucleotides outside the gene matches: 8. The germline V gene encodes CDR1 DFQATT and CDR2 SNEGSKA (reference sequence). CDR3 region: CSARDPRIAGYNEQFF. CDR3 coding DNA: TGCAGTGCTAGAGATCCCCGTATAGCGGGGTACAATGAGCAGTTCTTC.

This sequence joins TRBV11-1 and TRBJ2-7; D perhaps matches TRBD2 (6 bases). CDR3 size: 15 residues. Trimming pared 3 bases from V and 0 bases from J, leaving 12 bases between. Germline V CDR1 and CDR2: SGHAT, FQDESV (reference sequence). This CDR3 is CASSFGRSVSYEQYF. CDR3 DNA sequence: TGTGCCAGCAGCTTTGGGAGGTCCGTCTCCTACGAGCAGTACTTC.

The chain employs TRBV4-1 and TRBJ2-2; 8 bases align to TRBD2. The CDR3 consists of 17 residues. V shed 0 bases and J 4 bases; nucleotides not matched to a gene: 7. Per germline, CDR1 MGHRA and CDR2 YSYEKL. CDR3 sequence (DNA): TGCGCCAGCAGCCAAGATAGCGGGGTCCGAGCCACCGGGGAGCTGTTTTTT. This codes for CASSQDSGVRATGELFF.

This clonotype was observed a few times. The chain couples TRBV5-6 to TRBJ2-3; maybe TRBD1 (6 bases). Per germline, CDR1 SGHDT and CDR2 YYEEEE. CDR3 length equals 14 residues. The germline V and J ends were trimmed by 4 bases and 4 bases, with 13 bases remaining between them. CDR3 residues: CASSVSGVADTQYF. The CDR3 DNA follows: TGTGCCAGCAGCGTGTCAGGGGTGGCAGATACGCAGTATTTT.

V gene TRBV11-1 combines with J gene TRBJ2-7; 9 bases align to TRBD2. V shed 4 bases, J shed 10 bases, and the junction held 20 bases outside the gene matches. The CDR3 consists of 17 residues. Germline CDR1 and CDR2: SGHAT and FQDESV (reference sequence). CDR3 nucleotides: TGTGCCAGCAGCTCAGGCGATAGCGGGAGCCCGTCAGAGATCCAGTACTTC. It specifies CASSSGDSGSPSEIQYF.

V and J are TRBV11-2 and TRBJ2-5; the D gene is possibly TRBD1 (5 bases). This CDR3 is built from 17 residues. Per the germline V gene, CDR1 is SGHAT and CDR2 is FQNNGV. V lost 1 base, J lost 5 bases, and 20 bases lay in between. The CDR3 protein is CASSLGDRVRAAETQYF. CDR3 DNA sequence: TGTGCCAGCAGCTTAGGTGACCGGGTCAGGGCTGCCGAGACCCAGTACTTC.

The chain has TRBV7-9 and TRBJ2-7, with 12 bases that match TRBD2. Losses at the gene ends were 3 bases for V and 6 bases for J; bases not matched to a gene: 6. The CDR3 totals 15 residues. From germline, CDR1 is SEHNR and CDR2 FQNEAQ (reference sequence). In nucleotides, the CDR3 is TGTGCCAGCAGCTTCCTAGCGGGAGGGACTACCGAGCAGTACTTC. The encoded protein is CASSFLAGGTTEQYF.

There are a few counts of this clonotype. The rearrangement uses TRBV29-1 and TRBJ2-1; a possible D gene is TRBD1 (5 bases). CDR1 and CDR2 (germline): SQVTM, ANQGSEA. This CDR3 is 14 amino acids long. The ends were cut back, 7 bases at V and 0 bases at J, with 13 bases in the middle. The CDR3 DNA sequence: TGCAGCGCTGGAGACAGTATCTCCTACAATGAGCAGTTCTTC. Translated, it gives CSAGDSISYNEQFF.

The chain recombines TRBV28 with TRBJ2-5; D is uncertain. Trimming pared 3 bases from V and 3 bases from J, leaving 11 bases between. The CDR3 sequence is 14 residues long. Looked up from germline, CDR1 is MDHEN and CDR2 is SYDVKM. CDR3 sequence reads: CASSFPRPEETQYF. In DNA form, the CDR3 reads TGTGCCAGCAGTTTCCCCAGGCCTGAAGAGACCCAGTACTTC.

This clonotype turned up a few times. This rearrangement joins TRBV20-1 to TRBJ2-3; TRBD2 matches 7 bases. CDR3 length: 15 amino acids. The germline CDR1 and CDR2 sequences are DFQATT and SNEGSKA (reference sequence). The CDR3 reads CRARRAGVISDTQYF. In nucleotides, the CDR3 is TGCAGGGCACGTCGGGCGGGAGTCATATCAGATACGCAGTATTTT.

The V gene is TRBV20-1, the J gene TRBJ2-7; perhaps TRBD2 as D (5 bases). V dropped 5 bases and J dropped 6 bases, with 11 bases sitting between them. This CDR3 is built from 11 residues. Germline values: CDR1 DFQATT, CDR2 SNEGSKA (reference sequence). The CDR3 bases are TGCAGTGCTCCCGTCACTAGCGAGCAGTACTTC. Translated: CSAPVTSEQYF.

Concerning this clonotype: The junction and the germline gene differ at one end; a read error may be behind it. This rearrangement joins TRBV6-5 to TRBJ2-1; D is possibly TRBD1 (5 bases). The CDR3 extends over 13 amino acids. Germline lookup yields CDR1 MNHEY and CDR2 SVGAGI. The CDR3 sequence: CAISGAVPNEQFF. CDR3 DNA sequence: TGTGCCATCAGTGGGGCCGTCCCCAATGAGCAGTTCTTC.

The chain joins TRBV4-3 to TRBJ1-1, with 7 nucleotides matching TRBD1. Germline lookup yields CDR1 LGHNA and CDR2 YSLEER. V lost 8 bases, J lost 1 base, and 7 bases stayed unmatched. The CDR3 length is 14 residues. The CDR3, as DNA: TGCGCCAGCGCTCAGACAGGGTCGAACACTGAAGCTTTCTTT. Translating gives CASAQTGSNTEAFF.

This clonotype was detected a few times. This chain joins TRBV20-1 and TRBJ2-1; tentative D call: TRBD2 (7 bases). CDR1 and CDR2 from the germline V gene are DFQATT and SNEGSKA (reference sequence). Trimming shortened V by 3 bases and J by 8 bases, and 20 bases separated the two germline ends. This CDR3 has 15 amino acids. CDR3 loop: CSASSLQGRGDEQFF. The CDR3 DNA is TGCAGTGCTAGCTCGCTGCAGGGGAGGGGCGATGAGCAGTTCTTC.

CDR3 sequence (DNA): TGTGCCAGCAACACCGACAGAGTCAACTACAATGAGCAGTTCTTC. This codes for CASNTDRVNYNEQFF. The rearrangement joins TRBV12-3 or TRBV12-4 to TRBJ2-1; D is perhaps TRBD1 (5 bases). There are 15 residues in the CDR3. V was clipped by 7 bases and J by 3 bases, with 16 bases between them.